A selection of T cell receptor beta chains follows, all from one sample in a study of blood T cell repertoires in COVID-19. Repertoires were generated with immunoSEQ multiplex PCR, while TCRdb's copy carries only in-frame clones and drops some. The sample has around 110,000 clones, 80% to 90% seen once. Sequencing used peripheral blood. The receptors were sampled from a man in his forties or fifties with acute or convalescent COVID-19. The CDR3 runs from the conserved cysteine through the conserved F or W. The D gene is left open where the match is weak. The size of a clone is reported for some rows only, either as once, few or many, or as a class for expanded clones.

j_gene: TRBJ2-5
d_gene: TRBD2
len: 16
v_gene: TRBV18
abundance: once
CDR3aa: CASSPPWRGGLETQYF
CDR3nt: TGTGCCAGCTCACCACCGTGGCGGGGGGGCCTGGAGACCCAGTACTTC

j_gene: TRBJ2-7
d_gene: .
len: 14
v_gene: TRBV21-1
abundance: .
CDR3aa: CASPKGGIPGEQYF
CDR3nt: TGTGCCAGCCCTAAAGGGGGTATCCCGGGGGAGCAGTACTTC

j_gene: TRBJ1-1
d_gene: TRBD1
len: 17
v_gene: TRBV7-9
abundance: .
CDR3aa: CASSTYPGQGVSREAFF
CDR3nt: TGTGCCAGCAGCACTTACCCGGGACAGGGGGTTTCTCGGGAAGCTTTCTTT

j_gene: TRBJ2-2
d_gene: TRBD2
len: 18
v_gene: TRBV3-1/TRBV3-2
abundance: .
CDR3aa: CASSQRGLAGGRTGELFF
CDR3nt: TGTGCCAGCAGCCAACGTGGCCTAGCGGGGGGGAGGACCGGGGAGCTGTTTTTT

j_gene: TRBJ2-7
d_gene: TRBD2
len: 17
v_gene: TRBV4-1
abundance: .
CDR3aa: CASSQVHMGLAGDEQYF
CDR3nt: TGCGCCAGCAGCCAAGTGCATATGGGACTAGCGGGAGACGAGCAGTACTTC

j_gene: TRBJ2-1
d_gene: TRBD2
len: 15
v_gene: TRBV11-3
abundance: .
CDR3aa: CASSKTSGSSYEQFF
CDR3nt: TGTGCCAGCAGCAAGACTAGCGGGAGTAGCTATGAGCAGTTCTTC

j_gene: TRBJ2-3
d_gene: TRBD2
len: 15
v_gene: TRBV2
abundance: .
CDR3aa: CASSDRLAGTDTQYF
CDR3nt: TGTGCCAGCAGTGACCGCCTAGCGGGCACAGATACGCAGTATTTT

j_gene: TRBJ1-2
d_gene: TRBD1
len: 15
v_gene: TRBV10-3
abundance: .
CDR3aa: CAISESRTGGLGYTF
CDR3nt: TGTGCCATCAGTGAGTCGAGGACAGGGGGCTTGGGCTACACCTTC

j_gene: TRBJ1-1
d_gene: .
len: 12
v_gene: TRBV29-1
abundance: .
CDR3aa: CSVREGIAEAFF
CDR3nt: TGCAGCGTTCGGGAGGGGATCGCTGAAGCTTTCTTT

j_gene: TRBJ1-4
d_gene: .
len: 13
v_gene: TRBV25-1
abundance: .
CDR3aa: CASSEAGDEKLFF
CDR3nt: TGTGCCAGCAGTGAAGCGGGAGACGAAAAACTGTTTTTT

j_gene: TRBJ1-5
d_gene: .
len: 13
v_gene: TRBV30
abundance: .
CDR3aa: CAWSLEGGQPQHF
CDR3nt: TGTGCCTGGAGTCTGGAGGGAGGACAGCCCCAGCATTTT

j_gene: TRBJ1-1
d_gene: .
len: 13
v_gene: TRBV4-3
abundance: .
CDR3aa: CASSQDRYGGAFF
CDR3nt: TGCGCCAGCAGCCAAGACCGTTACGGCGGAGCTTTCTTT

j_gene: TRBJ1-2
d_gene: TRBD1
len: 15
v_gene: TRBV9
abundance: .
CDR3aa: CASSEGQGNWNGYTF
CDR3nt: TGTGCCAGCAGCGAGGGACAGGGGAATTGGAATGGCTACACCTTC

j_gene: TRBJ2-1
d_gene: .
len: 14
v_gene: TRBV5-1
abundance: .
CDR3aa: CASSLTGDGTEQFF
CDR3nt: TGCGCCAGCAGCTTGACGGGAGATGGGACTGAGCAGTTCTTC

j_gene: TRBJ1-5
d_gene: .
len: 15
v_gene: TRBV9
abundance: .
CDR3aa: CASSVSQGRDQPQHF
CDR3nt: TGTGCCAGCAGCGTCTCTCAGGGGCGGGATCAGCCCCAGCATTTT

j_gene: TRBJ2-2
d_gene: TRBD1
len: 19
v_gene: TRBV7-9
abundance: .
CDR3aa: CASSLARWAGGLNTGELFF
CDR3nt: TGTGCCAGCAGCTTAGCTCGCTGGGCAGGGGGCCTGAACACCGGGGAGCTGTTTTTT

j_gene: TRBJ1-2
d_gene: .
len: 13
v_gene: TRBV6-5
abundance: .
CDR3aa: CASRPGTNYGYTF
CDR3nt: TGTGCCAGCAGGCCCGGGACTAACTATGGCTACACCTTC

j_gene: TRBJ2-7
d_gene: TRBD1
len: 15
v_gene: TRBV29-1
abundance: .
CDR3aa: CSVVLGQGASYEQYF
CDR3nt: TGCAGCGTCGTACTCGGACAGGGGGCGTCCTACGAGCAGTACTTC

j_gene: TRBJ1-5
d_gene: .
len: 15
v_gene: TRBV19
abundance: few
CDR3aa: CASSAGREYNQPQHF
CDR3nt: TGTGCCAGTAGTGCCGGGAGAGAGTACAATCAGCCCCAGCATTTT

j_gene: TRBJ1-5
d_gene: TRBD1
len: 17
v_gene: TRBV30
abundance: .
CDR3aa: CAWSGIGGTGPNQPQHF
CDR3nt: TGTGCCTGGAGTGGGATAGGGGGGACAGGGCCCAATCAGCCCCAGCATTTT

j_gene: TRBJ1-2
d_gene: .
len: 14
v_gene: TRBV19
abundance: .
CDR3aa: CATLSEGRNYGYTF
CDR3nt: TGTGCCACCTTATCCGAGGGGAGGAACTATGGCTACACCTTC

j_gene: TRBJ2-1
d_gene: TRBD2
len: 13
v_gene: TRBV5-1
abundance: .
CDR3aa: CASNRGGENEQFF
CDR3nt: TGCGCCAGCAACCGGGGGGGCGAAAATGAGCAGTTCTTC

j_gene: TRBJ2-2
d_gene: TRBD1
len: 14
v_gene: TRBV25-1
abundance: .
CDR3aa: CASGRQGNTGELFF
CDR3nt: TGTGCCAGCGGAAGACAGGGCAACACCGGGGAGCTGTTTTTT

j_gene: TRBJ2-7
d_gene: TRBD2
len: 20
v_gene: TRBV5-1
abundance: .
CDR3aa: CASSLAGVRRGGFSSYEQYF
CDR3nt: TGCGCCAGCAGCTTGGCGGGGGTACGGCGGGGGGGCTTTAGTTCCTACGAGCAGTACTTC

j_gene: TRBJ1-5
d_gene: .
len: 16
v_gene: TRBV3-1/TRBV3-2
abundance: .
CDR3aa: CASSPSHDYSNQPQHF
CDR3nt: TGTGCCAGCAGCCCGAGCCATGATTATAGCAATCAGCCCCAGCATTTT

j_gene: TRBJ2-7
d_gene: .
len: 15
v_gene: TRBV9
abundance: .
CDR3aa: CASSEGEGRPYEQYF
CDR3nt: TGTGCCAGCAGCGAGGGGGAGGGGCGACCCTACGAGCAGTACTTC

j_gene: TRBJ1-5
d_gene: .
len: 13
v_gene: TRBV6-5
abundance: .
CDR3aa: CASRGGGNQPQHF
CDR3nt: TGTGCCAGTCGAGGGGGGGGCAATCAGCCCCAGCATTTT

j_gene: TRBJ1-6
d_gene: .
len: 16
v_gene: TRBV5-1
abundance: .
CDR3aa: CASSEPSSGVDSPLHF
CDR3nt: TGCGCCAGCAGCGAGCCGAGCTCGGGTGTGGATTCACCCCTCCACTTT

j_gene: TRBJ2-7
d_gene: .
len: 14
v_gene: TRBV3-1/TRBV3-2
abundance: .
CDR3aa: CASSQGANSYEQYF
CDR3nt: TGTGCCAGCAGCCAGGGCGCAAACTCCTACGAGCAGTACTTC

j_gene: TRBJ1-4
d_gene: .
len: 14
v_gene: TRBV6-1
abundance: .
CDR3aa: CASSDGQGYGKLFF
CDR3nt: TGTGCCAGCAGTGACGGGCAGGGGTATGGAAAACTGTTTTTT

j_gene: TRBJ1-2
d_gene: .
len: 12
v_gene: TRBV18
abundance: .
CDR3aa: CASSRGIEGYTF
CDR3nt: TGTGCCAGCTCACGAGGGATTGAAGGCTACACCTTC

j_gene: TRBJ2-3
d_gene: TRBD2
len: 16
v_gene: TRBV6-2/TRBV6-3
abundance: once
CDR3aa: CASSYSTSGTTDTQYF
CDR3nt: TGTGCCAGCAGTTACTCGACTAGCGGAACCACAGATACGCAGTATTTT

j_gene: TRBJ2-5
d_gene: TRBD2
len: 17
v_gene: TRBV9
abundance: .
CDR3aa: CASSVAAGGRLQETQYF
CDR3nt: TGTGCCAGCAGCGTAGCAGCGGGGGGAAGACTTCAAGAGACCCAGTACTTC

j_gene: TRBJ1-5
d_gene: .
len: 15
v_gene: TRBV10-3
abundance: .
CDR3aa: CAISDEGGGNQPQHF
CDR3nt: TGTGCCATCAGTGACGAGGGAGGAGGCAATCAGCCCCAGCATTTT

j_gene: TRBJ2-3
d_gene: TRBD2
len: 13
v_gene: TRBV30
abundance: .
CDR3aa: CAWKLAGTDTQYF
CDR3nt: TGTGCCTGGAAGCTAGCGGGGACAGATACGCAGTATTTT

j_gene: TRBJ2-3
d_gene: .
len: 13
v_gene: TRBV12-3/TRBV12-4
abundance: .
CDR3aa: CASCNGGTDTQYF
CDR3nt: TGTGCCAGCTGTAACGGGGGCACAGATACGCAGTATTTT

j_gene: TRBJ1-2
d_gene: .
len: 14
v_gene: TRBV7-9
abundance: .
CDR3aa: CASSWQGIQDGYTF
CDR3nt: TGTGCCAGCAGCTGGCAGGGGATTCAGGATGGCTACACCTTC

j_gene: TRBJ1-5
d_gene: .
len: 14
v_gene: TRBV5-1
abundance: .
CDR3aa: CASSLGEGEQPQHF
CDR3nt: TGCGCCAGCAGCTTGGGGGAGGGGGAACAGCCCCAGCATTTT

j_gene: TRBJ1-1
d_gene: .
len: 15
v_gene: TRBV5-4
abundance: once
CDR3aa: CASSLVGGVNTEAFF
CDR3nt: TGTGCCAGCAGCTTAGTCGGGGGAGTGAACACTGAAGCTTTCTTT

j_gene: TRBJ1-1
d_gene: .
len: 13
v_gene: TRBV30
abundance: .
CDR3aa: CAWSVVREFEAFF
CDR3nt: TGTGCCTGGAGTGTCGTAAGGGAGTTTGAAGCTTTCTTT

j_gene: TRBJ1-5
d_gene: .
len: 13
v_gene: TRBV25-1
abundance: .
CDR3aa: CASRGPGARRQHF
CDR3nt: TGTGCCAGCAGAGGCCCAGGGGCCCGGCGCCAGCATTTT

j_gene: TRBJ2-5
d_gene: .
len: 14
v_gene: TRBV5-1
abundance: once
CDR3aa: CASSLVQGQETQYF
CDR3nt: TGCGCCAGCAGCTTGGTGCAGGGTCAAGAGACCCAGTACTTC

j_gene: TRBJ2-5
d_gene: TRBD1
len: 14
v_gene: TRBV2
abundance: few
CDR3aa: CASSSDRGRETQYF
CDR3nt: TGTGCCAGCAGTTCAGACAGGGGGCGAGAGACCCAGTACTTC